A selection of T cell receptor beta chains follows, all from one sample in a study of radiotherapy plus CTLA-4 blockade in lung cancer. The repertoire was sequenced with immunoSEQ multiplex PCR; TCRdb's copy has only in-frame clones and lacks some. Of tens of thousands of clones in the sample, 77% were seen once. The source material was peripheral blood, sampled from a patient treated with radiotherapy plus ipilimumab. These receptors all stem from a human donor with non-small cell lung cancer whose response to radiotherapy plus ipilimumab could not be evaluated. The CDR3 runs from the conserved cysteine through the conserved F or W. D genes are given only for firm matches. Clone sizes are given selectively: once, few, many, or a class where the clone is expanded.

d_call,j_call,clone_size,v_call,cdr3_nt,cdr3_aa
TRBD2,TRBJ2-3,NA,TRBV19,TGTGCCAGTAGTATAGATGCTAGCGGGTACAGCACAGATACGCAGTATTTT,CASSIDASGYSTDTQYF
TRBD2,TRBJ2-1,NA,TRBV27,TGTGCCAGCAGTCCCGGACTAGCGGGGGGGAATGAGCAGTTCTTC,CASSPGLAGGNEQFF
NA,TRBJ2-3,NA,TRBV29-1,TGCAGCGCCGGGGGACTCCCCCGTACAGATACGCAGTATTTT,CSAGGLPRTDTQYF
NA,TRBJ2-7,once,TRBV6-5,TGTGCCAGCAGTCCCCGATGGGGGGTTGCCTACGAGCAGTACTTC,CASSPRWGVAYEQYF
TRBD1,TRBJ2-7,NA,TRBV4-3,TGCGCCAGCAGCCCCGTCCCGGGACAGGGTTCAAGCGAGCAGTACTTC,CASSPVPGQGSSEQYF
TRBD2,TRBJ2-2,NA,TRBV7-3,TGTGCCAGCAGCTCTACTAGCGGGAGACAGACCGGGGAGCTGTTTTTT,CASSSTSGRQTGELFF
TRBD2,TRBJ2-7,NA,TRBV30,TGTGCCTGGAGTCTAGGAGGGAAACTAGCGGGTAGTTACGAGCAGTACTTC,CAWSLGGKLAGSYEQYF
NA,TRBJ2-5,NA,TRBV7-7,TGTGCTAGCAGCGCCAGTTCGTGGGAGACCCAGTACTTC,CASSASSWETQYF
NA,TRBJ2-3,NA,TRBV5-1,TGCGCCAGCAGAAAAAAATCTAGCACAGATACGCAGTATTTT,CASRKKSSTDTQYF
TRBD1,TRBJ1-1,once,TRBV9,TGTGCCAGCAGCGCCCGTACCGGGACAGGGGGCGAGGGCGCTGAAGCTTTCTTT,CASSARTGTGGEGAEAFF
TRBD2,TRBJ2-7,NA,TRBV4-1,TGCGCCAGCACCCCCGCGGGAGGGCCCGTGCAGTACTTC,CASTPAGGPVQYF
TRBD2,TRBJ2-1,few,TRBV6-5,TGTGCCAGCAGTTACTCAAGCGGGAGGGCCCATGAGCAGTTCTTC,CASSYSSGRAHEQFF
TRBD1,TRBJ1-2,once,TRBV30,TGTGCCTGGAGTGTACTGGGACAGTCGTATGGCTACACCTTC,CAWSVLGQSYGYTF
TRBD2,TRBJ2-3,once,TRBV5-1,TGCGCCAGCAGCTTCCGGACTAGCGGGTGGACAGATACGCAGTATTTT,CASSFRTSGWTDTQYF
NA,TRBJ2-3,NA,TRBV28,TGTGCCAGCAGCCCCCGGGGAGTCACAGATACGCAGTATTTT,CASSPRGVTDTQYF
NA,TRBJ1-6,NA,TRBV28,TGTGCCAGCAGCCCTCACAGCTCCTATAATTCACCCCTCCACTTT,CASSPHSSYNSPLHF
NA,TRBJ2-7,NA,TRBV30,TGTGCCTCCGCACCAGGGAAAAAGGGCTACGAGCAGTACTTC,CASAPGKKGYEQYF
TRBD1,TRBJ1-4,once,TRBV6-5,TGTGCCAGCAGTTACTCGAGCAGGACAGGGGTCGAAAAACTGTTTTTT,CASSYSSRTGVEKLFF
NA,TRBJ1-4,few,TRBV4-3,TGCGCCAGCAGCCAAGTAAGCTCTTCGGGGATGTTTAATGAAAAACTGTTTTTT,CASSQVSSSGMFNEKLFF
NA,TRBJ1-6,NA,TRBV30,TGTGCCTGGAGTGGGAGGGGCTCCTATAATTCACCCCTCCACTTT,CAWSGRGSYNSPLHF
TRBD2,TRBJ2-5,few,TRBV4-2,TGTGCCAGCAGCCAAGACTGGACTAGCGGGGGAGAGACCCAGTACTTC,CASSQDWTSGGETQYF
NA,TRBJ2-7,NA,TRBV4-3,TGCGCCAGCAGCCAAGAGAGGGCGATAAGCTCCTACGAGCAGTACTTC,CASSQERAISSYEQYF
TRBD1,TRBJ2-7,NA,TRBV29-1,TGCAGCGCTGCACAGGGGTTGGGCGACGAGCAGTACTTC,CSAAQGLGDEQYF
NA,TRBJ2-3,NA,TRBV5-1,TGCGCCAGCAGCAAAGGACTACACACAGATACGCAGTATTTT,CASSKGLHTDTQYF
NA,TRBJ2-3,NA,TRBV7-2,TGTGCCAGCAGCTTAGTAGTAACGGGGGGCACAGATACGCAGTATTTT,CASSLVVTGGTDTQYF
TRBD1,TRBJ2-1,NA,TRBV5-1,TGCGCCAGCAGCATTACCGGGACAGGGTTCGATGAGCAGTTCTTC,CASSITGTGFDEQFF
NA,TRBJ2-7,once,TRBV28,TGTGCCAGCAGTCCGTGGACAGCCAACTACGAGCAGTACTTC,CASSPWTANYEQYF
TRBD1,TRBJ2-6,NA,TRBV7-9,TGTGCCAGCAGCTTAGCCGGGACAGGTGGGGCCAACGTCCTGACTTTC,CASSLAGTGGANVLTF
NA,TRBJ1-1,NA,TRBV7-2,TGTGCCAGCAGCGGCAGGGGTGCTGAAGCTTTCTTT,CASSGRGAEAFF
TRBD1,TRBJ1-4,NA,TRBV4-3,TGCGCCAGCAGACCCACCGGGACAGGGGTCTTTGGTGAAAAACTGTTTTTT,CASRPTGTGVFGEKLFF
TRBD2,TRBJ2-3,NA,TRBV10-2,TGCGCCAGCACAACTAGCGGGAAAGCTAGCACAGATACGCAGTATTTT,CASTTSGKASTDTQYF
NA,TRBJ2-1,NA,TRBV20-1,TGCAGTGCTTCGGAGCTTAATGAGCAGTTCTTC,CSASELNEQFF
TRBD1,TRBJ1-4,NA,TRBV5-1,TGCGCCAGCAAGCCGTACAGGGGGTATGATGAAAAACTGTTTTTT,CASKPYRGYDEKLFF
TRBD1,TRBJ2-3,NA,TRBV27,TGTGCCAGCAGTTCAACAGGGGCTCAGCAGTATTTT,CASSSTGAQQYF
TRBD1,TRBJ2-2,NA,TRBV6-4,TGTGCCAGCAGTGACTTTGGGACAGGGGGCCCTTCGATTGACACCGGGGAGCTGTTTTTT,CASSDFGTGGPSIDTGELFF
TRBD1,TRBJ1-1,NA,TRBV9,TGTGCCAGCAGCGTAACCGACAGGGGAAGCGGGGACACTGAAGCTTTCTTT,CASSVTDRGSGDTEAFF
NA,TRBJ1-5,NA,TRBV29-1,TGCAGCGCCCCGGTGGGCCCTCTCCAGCATTTT,CSAPVGPLQHF
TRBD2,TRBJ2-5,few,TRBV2,TGTGCCAGCAGTGACCAGGGACTAGATGGGGAGACCCAGTACTTC,CASSDQGLDGETQYF
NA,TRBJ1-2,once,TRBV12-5,TGTGCTAGTGGTTACGTAACAGGGAACTATGGCTACACCTTC,CASGYVTGNYGYTF
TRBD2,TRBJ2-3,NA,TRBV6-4,TGTGCCAGCAGTCGACTAGCGGGGGCCACAGATACGCAGTATTTT,CASSRLAGATDTQYF
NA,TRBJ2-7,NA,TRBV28,TGTGCCAGCAGTTTCCGAGCGGTAGCCTACGAGCAGTACTTC,CASSFRAVAYEQYF